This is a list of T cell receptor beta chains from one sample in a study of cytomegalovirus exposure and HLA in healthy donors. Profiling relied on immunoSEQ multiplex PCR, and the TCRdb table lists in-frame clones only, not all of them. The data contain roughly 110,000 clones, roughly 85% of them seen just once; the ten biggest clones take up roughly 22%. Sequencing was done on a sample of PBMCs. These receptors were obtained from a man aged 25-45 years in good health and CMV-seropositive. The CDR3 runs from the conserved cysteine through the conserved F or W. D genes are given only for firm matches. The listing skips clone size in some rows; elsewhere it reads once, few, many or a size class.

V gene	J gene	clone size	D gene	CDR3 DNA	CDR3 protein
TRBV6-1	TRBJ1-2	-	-	TGTGCCAGCAGTGAAGGGGGCACCCGCTATGGCTACACCTTC	CASSEGGTRYGYTF
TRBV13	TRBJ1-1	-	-	TGTGCCAGCAGCTTAGGTTGGCAAATCTCTGAAGCTTTCTTT	CASSLGWQISEAFF
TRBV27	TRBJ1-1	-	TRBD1	TGTGCCAGCAGTTTGTTTACAGGGGGCGAAGCTTTCTTT	CASSLFTGGEAFF
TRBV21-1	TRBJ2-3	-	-	TGTGCCAGCAGCAAAGGTACGACAGGGGGCAGAGATACGCAGTATTTT	CASSKGTTGGRDTQYF
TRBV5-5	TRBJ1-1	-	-	TGTGCCAGCAGCTTGGACCAAAGGACGGGAACGTATGAAGCTTTTTTT	CASSLDQRTGTYEAFF
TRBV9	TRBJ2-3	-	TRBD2	TGTGCCAGCAGCGCGGGGGGCGGGAGGGCAGATACGCAGTATTTT	CASSAGGGRADTQYF
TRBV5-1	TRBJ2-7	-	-	TGCGCCAGCAGCCCCCATGCGGAAACCTACGAGCAGTACTTC	CASSPHAETYEQYF
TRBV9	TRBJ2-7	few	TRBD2	TGTGCCAGCAGCGTAGCAAGGACTGGGGGGGGCTCCTACGAGCAGTACTTC	CASSVARTGGGSYEQYF
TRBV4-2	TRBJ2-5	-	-	TGTGCCAGCAGCCAAGCGCTAGGTTCCTATGAGACCCAGTACTTC	CASSQALGSYETQYF
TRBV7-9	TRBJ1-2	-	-	TGTTCCAGCAGTTCACAGGACGGAACATATGGCTACACCTTC	CSSSSQDGTYGYTF
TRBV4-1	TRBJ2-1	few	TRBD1	TGCGCCAGCAGCCGGTGGACAGGGGTGAGCAATGAGCAGTTCTTC	CASSRWTGVSNEQFF
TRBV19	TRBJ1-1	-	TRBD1	TGTGCCAGTAGTATTTCTGCTACAGGGGGGAACACTGAAGCTTTCTTT	CASSISATGGNTEAFF
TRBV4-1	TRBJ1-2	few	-	TGCGCCAGCAGCCAGAAGGCCCCAGGGGTCGCCTATGGCTACACCTTC	CASSQKAPGVAYGYTF
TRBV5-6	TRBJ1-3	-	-	TGTGCCAGCAGCTTGGGGTTTAGCTCTGGAAACACCATATATTTT	CASSLGFSSGNTIYF
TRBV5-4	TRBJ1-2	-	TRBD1	TGTGCCAGCAGCTTATCGACAGGGAGGAACTATGGCTACACCTTC	CASSLSTGRNYGYTF
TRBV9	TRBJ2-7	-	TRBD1	TGTGCCAGCAGCGAGGTTTGGACAGGCCGGGTTGACGCGCAGTACTTC	CASSEVWTGRVDAQYF
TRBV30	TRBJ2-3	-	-	TGTGCCTGGAGTGGGTGGCTTAACACAGATACGCAGTATTTT	CAWSGWLNTDTQYF
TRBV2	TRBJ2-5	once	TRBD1	TGTGCCAGCAGTGCCTCGGGACAGGGAGGCGAGACCCAGTACTTC	CASSASGQGGETQYF
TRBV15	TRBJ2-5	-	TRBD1	TGTGCCACCAGCAGAGCGTTGACAGGGCCCCCAGGTGAGACCCAGTACTTC	CATSRALTGPPGETQYF
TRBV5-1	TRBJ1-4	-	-	TGCGCCAGCAGCCTACAGGGCCCTAATGAAAAACTGTTTTTT	CASSLQGPNEKLFF
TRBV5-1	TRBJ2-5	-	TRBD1	TGCGCCAGCAGTCAACAGACAGGGAAAGAGACCCAGTACTTC	CASSQQTGKETQYF
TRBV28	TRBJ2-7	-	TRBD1	TGTGCCAGCAGACCGGGACAGCATTACGAGCAGTACTTC	CASRPGQHYEQYF
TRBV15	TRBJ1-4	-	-	TGTGCCACCAGCAGAGGGACAGCAACAACAGAAAAACTGTTTTTT	CATSRGTATTEKLFF
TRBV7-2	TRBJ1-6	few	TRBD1	TGTGCCAGCAGCTTAGGGGCAGGGGGCGGAAGCCTCCACTTT	CASSLGAGGGSLHF
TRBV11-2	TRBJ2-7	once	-	TGTGCCAGCAGCTTAGATCGGCGGTTACATGAGTACTTC	CASSLDRRLHEYF
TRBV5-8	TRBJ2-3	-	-	TGTGCCAGCAGCCTGCTGAGCTACACAGATACGCAGTATTTT	CASSLLSYTDTQYF
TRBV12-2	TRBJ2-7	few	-	TGTGCAAGTCGCTTATGTTCTTGGACGGAGGAGACCTACGAGCAGTACTTC	CASRLCSWTEETYEQYF
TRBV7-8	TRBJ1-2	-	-	TGTGCCAGCAGCCCTTACAGGCTTCCCTATGGCTACACCTTC	CASSPYRLPYGYTF
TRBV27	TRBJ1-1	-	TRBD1	TGTGCCAGCAGTTTCGGCAGGGGGAGTGAAGCTTTCTTT	CASSFGRGSEAFF
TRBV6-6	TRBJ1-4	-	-	TGTGCCAGCAGGACAACCGACAATGAAAAACTGTTTTTT	CASRTTDNEKLFF
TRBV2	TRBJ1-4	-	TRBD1	TGTGCCAGCAGCAAGGGGGACAGGGTAGGAGAAAAACTGTTTTTT	CASSKGDRVGEKLFF
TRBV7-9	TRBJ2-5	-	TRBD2	TGTGCCAGCAGCTCCTTCCCACTAGCGGGGTTCTCAAGAGAGACCCAGTACTTC	CASSSFPLAGFSRETQYF
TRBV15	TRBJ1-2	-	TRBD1	TGTGCCACCAGTCCCCAGGGGGCTTCGGGCTACACCTTC	CATSPQGASGYTF
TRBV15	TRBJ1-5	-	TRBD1	TGTGCCACCAGCAGAGAGACAGGGGGCTGGGGTAGCAATCAGCCCCAGCATTTT	CATSRETGGWGSNQPQHF
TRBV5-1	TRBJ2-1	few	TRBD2	TGCGCCAGCAGCTTGGGACTAGCGGATTACAATGAGCAGTTCTTC	CASSLGLADYNEQFF
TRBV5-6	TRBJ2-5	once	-	TGTGCCAGCAACCCTTGGGGGACACAAGAGACCCAGTACTTC	CASNPWGTQETQYF
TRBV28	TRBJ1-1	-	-	TGTGCCAGCAGTTTGGTGGGGAGTGAAGCTTTCTTT	CASSLVGSEAFF
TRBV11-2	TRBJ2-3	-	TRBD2	TGTGCCAGCAGCTTAAATAGCGGGGGGACAATCACAGATACGCAGTATTTT	CASSLNSGGTITDTQYF
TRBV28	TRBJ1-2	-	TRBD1	TGTGCCACCACTCAGGGGGTTCTTGGCTACACCTTC	CATTQGVLGYTF
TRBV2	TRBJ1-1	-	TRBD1	TGTGCCAGCAGCCCCGACAGGGGGGGGGTCACTGAAGCTTTCTTT	CASSPDRGGVTEAFF
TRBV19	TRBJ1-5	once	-	TGTGCCAGTAAAGGGGATAGCAATCAGCCCCAGCATTTT	CASKGDSNQPQHF
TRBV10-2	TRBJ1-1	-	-	TGCGCCAGCAGTGAGTTCACACAGGGAGACACTGAAGCTTTCTTT	CASSEFTQGDTEAFF
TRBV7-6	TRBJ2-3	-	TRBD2	TGTGCCAGCAGCTTCCTCGCTAGCGGGAGACCAGATACGCAGTATTTT	CASSFLASGRPDTQYF
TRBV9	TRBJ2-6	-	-	TGTGCCAGCAGCGAGCAGGTAACCTACTCTGGGGCCAACGTCCTGACTTTC	CASSEQVTYSGANVLTF
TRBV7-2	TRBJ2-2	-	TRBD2	TGTGCCAGCAGCTTAAACGGGGGGGCCAACACCGGGGAGCTGTTTTTT	CASSLNGGANTGELFF
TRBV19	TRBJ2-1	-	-	TGTGCCAGTAGTATAGGGCGGGCCAATGAGCAGTTCTTC	CASSIGRANEQFF
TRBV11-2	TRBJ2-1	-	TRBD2	TGTGCCAGCAGCTCGCAACTAGGCCTAGCGGGAGGTTACAATGAGCAGTTCTTC	CASSSQLGLAGGYNEQFF
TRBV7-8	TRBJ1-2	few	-	TGTGCCGCCCTCGAGGGGGGGACGGGTGGCTACACCTTC	CAALEGGTGGYTF
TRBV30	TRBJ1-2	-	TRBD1	TGTGCCTGGAGTGTACGAAGGCAGGGGGCCTATGGCTACACCTTC	CAWSVRRQGAYGYTF
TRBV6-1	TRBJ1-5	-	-	TGTGCCAGCAGTAGGGGCCCCGGAGGGAATCAGCCCCAGCATTTT	CASSRGPGGNQPQHF